There are a few counts of the clone carrying this T cell receptor beta chain. Its antigen is not identified. Sequencing targeted expressed TCRB transcripts, as all isolated RNA had been reverse transcribed. Only in-frame clones appear in the TCRdb table, and some are missing; sequencing was by immunoSEQ multiplex PCR. This table holds 600,000 to 700,000 clones, 9.5% to 15% found once. The sample belongs to a study of beta chain features in type 1 diabetes. CDR1 and CDR2 (germline): SGHRS, YFSETQ. Trimming cost V 4 bases and J 1 base, with 8 bases left between them. This CDR3 spans 14 amino acids. Points from the study as a whole: It was possible that PCR favored shorter templates, equally so in patients and controls. In type 1 diabetes patients, VDJ junctions had fewer insertions; deletions at these junctions were more frequent. TCRB CDR3 length was moderately but significantly reduced in all four CD4+ subsets of Type 1 diabetes patients. It was among patients, rather than healthy donors, that naive, central memory and Treg TCRB repertoires appeared more similar.

Sequencing used naive CD4+ T cells from blood. The chain couples TRBV5-1 to TRBJ1-4; D ambiguous. The receptor's source is a man aged 25 to 40 with type 1 diabetes. CDR3 residues: CASSRSGTNEKLFF. CDR3 nucleotides: TGCGCCAGCAGCCGTTCAGGAACTAATGAAAAACTGTTTTTT. The full variable domain, its missing parts supplied by reference TRBV5-1 and TRBJ1-4, is KAGVTQTPRYLIKTRGQQVTLSCSPISGHRSVSWYQQTPGQGLQFLFEYFSETQRNKGNFPGRFSGRQFSNSRSEMNVSTLELGDSALYLCASSRSGTNEKLFFGSGTQLSVL.